This is a list of T cell receptor beta chains from one sample in a study of blood T cell repertoires in COVID-19. Measured with immunoSEQ multiplex PCR; TCRdb has only the in-frame clones, and not every one. The table shows 25,000 to 30,000 clones, with 84% occurring only once. Sequenced: peripheral blood. These receptors all stem from a man between 65 and 79 years old with active COVID-19. Each CDR3 is given with its conserved first and last residue. The order of the fields is V gene, clone size, D gene, J gene, CDR3 protein, CDR3 DNA. D genes are given only for firm matches. Clone size appears in some rows only: once, few, many, or a class for an expanded clone.

V gene: TRBV4-1; clone size: .; D gene: .; J gene: TRBJ2-4; CDR3 protein: CASSQEVARELAKNIQYF; CDR3 DNA: TGCGCCAGCAGCCAAGAAGTCGCCAGGGAACTAGCCAAAAACATTCAGTACTTC
V gene: TRBV7-6; clone size: few; D gene: TRBD1; J gene: TRBJ2-7; CDR3 protein: CASSPSTTGSYEQYF; CDR3 DNA: TGTGCCAGCAGCCCCTCCACGACAGGGAGCTACGAGCAGTACTTC
V gene: TRBV6-5; clone size: few; D gene: TRBD1; J gene: TRBJ1-5; CDR3 protein: CASSTRGQVYQPQHF; CDR3 DNA: TGTGCCAGCAGTACCCGGGGACAGGTGTATCAGCCCCAGCATTTT
V gene: TRBV19; clone size: few; D gene: TRBD1; J gene: TRBJ1-4; CDR3 protein: CASKGDRFNEKLFF; CDR3 DNA: TGTGCCAGTAAAGGGGACAGGTTTAATGAAAAACTGTTTTTT
V gene: TRBV12-5; clone size: .; D gene: .; J gene: TRBJ1-5; CDR3 protein: CASGFGTLGQPQHF; CDR3 DNA: TGTGCTAGTGGTTTCGGGACACTGGGGCAGCCCCAGCATTTT
V gene: TRBV11-3; clone size: .; D gene: .; J gene: TRBJ2-2; CDR3 protein: CASSFITTGELFF; CDR3 DNA: TGTGCCAGCAGCTTCATTACTACCGGGGAGCTGTTTTTT
V gene: TRBV2; clone size: .; D gene: .; J gene: TRBJ2-1; CDR3 protein: CASQLWVAGEQFF; CDR3 DNA: TGTGCCAGCCAGCTTTGGGTCGCGGGTGAGCAGTTCTTC
V gene: TRBV7-3; clone size: .; D gene: TRBD1; J gene: TRBJ1-1; CDR3 protein: CASLTGPNTEAFF; CDR3 DNA: TGTGCCAGTTTGACAGGGCCGAACACTGAAGCTTTCTTT
V gene: TRBV7-2; clone size: .; D gene: .; J gene: TRBJ2-5; CDR3 protein: CASSFGREETQYF; CDR3 DNA: TGTGCCAGCAGCTTCGGGCGGGAAGAGACCCAGTACTTC
V gene: TRBV9; clone size: .; D gene: .; J gene: TRBJ2-7; CDR3 protein: CASSVAAGYEQYF; CDR3 DNA: TGTGCCAGCAGCGTAGCTGCGGGGTACGAGCAGTACTTC
V gene: TRBV2; clone size: .; D gene: .; J gene: TRBJ2-7; CDR3 protein: CASRRANAGHEQYF; CDR3 DNA: TGTGCCAGCAGACGAGCGAACGCTGGCCACGAGCAGTACTTC
V gene: TRBV7-9; clone size: few; D gene: TRBD1; J gene: TRBJ2-7; CDR3 protein: CASSPLTGGNYEQYF; CDR3 DNA: TGTGCCAGCAGCCCGCTGACAGGGGGCAACTACGAGCAGTACTTC
V gene: TRBV7-9; clone size: .; D gene: TRBD1; J gene: TRBJ1-1; CDR3 protein: CASSLYRGGNTEAFF; CDR3 DNA: TGTGCCAGCAGCTTGTACAGGGGAGGGAACACTGAAGCTTTCTTT
V gene: TRBV16; clone size: .; D gene: TRBD1; J gene: TRBJ1-5; CDR3 protein: CASSPLGEDRDHDRAQHF; CDR3 DNA: TGTGCCAGCAGCCCTTTAGGGGAAGACAGGGACCATGATCGAGCCCAGCATTTT
V gene: TRBV25-1; clone size: .; D gene: TRBD2; J gene: TRBJ2-3; CDR3 protein: CASSEWGQRGVGDTQYF; CDR3 DNA: TGTGCCAGCAGTGAATGGGGTCAGCGGGGGGTAGGAGATACGCAGTATTTT
V gene: TRBV10-3; clone size: .; D gene: .; J gene: TRBJ1-6; CDR3 protein: CAIKEQGGNSPLHF; CDR3 DNA: TGTGCCATCAAGGAACAGGGTGGTAATTCACCCCTCCACTTT
V gene: TRBV6-5; clone size: .; D gene: TRBD2; J gene: TRBJ2-7; CDR3 protein: CASRASGDYEQYF; CDR3 DNA: TGTGCCAGCAGAGCTAGCGGGGACTACGAGCAGTACTTC
V gene: TRBV5-6; clone size: many; D gene: .; J gene: TRBJ1-2; CDR3 protein: CASPKGQDGYTF; CDR3 DNA: TGTGCCAGTCCGAAGGGGCAGGATGGCTACACCTTC
V gene: TRBV27; clone size: once; D gene: TRBD1; J gene: TRBJ2-2; CDR3 protein: CASSYVGRTGDTGELFF; CDR3 DNA: TGTGCCAGCAGTTACGTCGGCAGGACAGGGGACACCGGGGAGCTGTTTTTT
V gene: TRBV6-5; clone size: .; D gene: .; J gene: TRBJ2-7; CDR3 protein: CASSYRGASYEQYF; CDR3 DNA: TGTGCCAGCAGTTACAGGGGCGCCTCCTACGAGCAGTACTTC
V gene: TRBV19; clone size: .; D gene: TRBD1; J gene: TRBJ1-2; CDR3 protein: CASSPLPGQPNYGYTF; CDR3 DNA: TGTGCCAGTAGCCCACTTCCGGGACAGCCTAACTATGGCTACACCTTC
V gene: TRBV4-2; clone size: .; D gene: .; J gene: TRBJ2-2; CDR3 protein: CASSQDQGQSTGELFF; CDR3 DNA: TGTGCCAGCAGCCAAGATCAAGGACAATCCACCGGGGAGCTGTTTTTT
V gene: TRBV28; clone size: .; D gene: TRBD1; J gene: TRBJ2-7; CDR3 protein: CASSSPGQGHEQYF; CDR3 DNA: TGTGCCAGCAGTTCACCGGGACAGGGCCACGAGCAGTACTTC
V gene: TRBV19; clone size: .; D gene: TRBD2; J gene: TRBJ2-5; CDR3 protein: CASSIGGSGGQETQYF; CDR3 DNA: TGTGCCAGTAGTATAGGGGGTAGCGGGGGGCAAGAGACCCAGTACTTC
V gene: TRBV6-5; clone size: .; D gene: .; J gene: TRBJ2-7; CDR3 protein: CASRKTEVYEQYF; CDR3 DNA: TGTGCCAGCAGAAAGACAGAGGTCTACGAGCAGTACTTC
V gene: TRBV10-3; clone size: .; D gene: .; J gene: TRBJ2-3; CDR3 protein: CAIGSLGINIDSTDTQYF; CDR3 DNA: TGTGCCATCGGATCTCTCGGGATTAATATAGATAGCACAGATACGCAGTATTTT
V gene: TRBV7-9; clone size: few; D gene: TRBD1; J gene: TRBJ2-7; CDR3 protein: CASSPNRGPANPYEQYF; CDR3 DNA: TGTGCCAGCAGCCCGAACAGGGGACCTGCTAATCCCTACGAGCAGTACTTC
V gene: TRBV7-8; clone size: .; D gene: .; J gene: TRBJ2-7; CDR3 protein: CASSRAALRGLSYEQYF; CDR3 DNA: TGTGCCAGCAGCCGGGCTGCCCTTAGAGGCCTCTCCTACGAGCAGTACTTC
V gene: TRBV3-1/TRBV3-2; clone size: .; D gene: TRBD1; J gene: TRBJ1-2; CDR3 protein: CASSRLQGGGYGYTF; CDR3 DNA: TGTGCCAGCAGCCGCCTACAGGGGGGTGGGTATGGCTACACCTTC
V gene: TRBV6-1; clone size: .; D gene: .; J gene: TRBJ2-4; CDR3 protein: CASSEAGGRSKNIQYF; CDR3 DNA: TGTGCCAGCAGTGAAGCCGGGGGGCGGTCCAAAAACATTCAGTACTTC
V gene: TRBV30; clone size: .; D gene: .; J gene: TRBJ2-2; CDR3 protein: CAWTRGVGNTGELFF; CDR3 DNA: TGTGCCTGGACCAGGGGGGTTGGAAACACCGGGGAGCTGTTTTTT
V gene: TRBV11-3; clone size: .; D gene: .; J gene: TRBJ2-2; CDR3 protein: CASSSPVSADTGELFF; CDR3 DNA: TGTGCCAGCAGCTCCCCTGTAAGCGCCGACACCGGGGAGCTGTTTTTT
V gene: TRBV28; clone size: .; D gene: TRBD1; J gene: TRBJ1-4; CDR3 protein: CASSWGTGVEKLFF; CDR3 DNA: TGTGCCAGCAGTTGGGGGACAGGGGTTGAAAAACTGTTTTTT
V gene: TRBV30; clone size: .; D gene: TRBD1; J gene: TRBJ1-2; CDR3 protein: CAWGEPGQGYGYTF; CDR3 DNA: TGTGCCTGGGGGGAGCCGGGACAGGGATATGGCTACACCTTC
V gene: TRBV7-9; clone size: .; D gene: .; J gene: TRBJ2-1; CDR3 protein: CASRASSYNEQFF; CDR3 DNA: TGTGCCAGCAGGGCTAGCTCCTACAATGAGCAGTTCTTC
V gene: TRBV7-9; clone size: once; D gene: .; J gene: TRBJ1-4; CDR3 protein: CASSPTGRINEKLFF; CDR3 DNA: TGTGCCAGCAGCCCCACGGGGAGGATTAATGAAAAACTGTTTTTT
V gene: TRBV2; clone size: .; D gene: .; J gene: TRBJ2-7; CDR3 protein: CASSTRRGAGEQYF; CDR3 DNA: TGTGCCAGCAGTACTCGCAGGGGGGCGGGAGAGCAGTACTTC
V gene: TRBV10-3; clone size: .; D gene: .; J gene: TRBJ2-5; CDR3 protein: CAISGSGVADTGETQYF; CDR3 DNA: TGTGCCATCAGTGGCTCAGGGGTGGCGGATACAGGAGAGACCCAGTACTTC
V gene: TRBV6-5; clone size: .; D gene: .; J gene: TRBJ2-2; CDR3 protein: CASSRGGELFF; CDR3 DNA: TGTGCCAGCAGCCGGGGCGGGGAGCTGTTTTTT
V gene: TRBV10-1; clone size: .; D gene: TRBD2; J gene: TRBJ2-7; CDR3 protein: CASSERGAGNEEQYF; CDR3 DNA: TGCGCCAGCAGTGAGAGGGGAGCGGGGAACGAGGAGCAGTACTTC
V gene: TRBV2; clone size: .; D gene: TRBD1; J gene: TRBJ1-6; CDR3 protein: CASRDFRDRGSPLHF; CDR3 DNA: TGTGCCAGCAGGGACTTCCGGGACAGGGGTTCACCCCTCCACTTT
V gene: TRBV27; clone size: few; D gene: .; J gene: TRBJ2-5; CDR3 protein: CASSINRDQETQYF; CDR3 DNA: TGTGCCAGCAGTATAAACAGGGACCAAGAGACCCAGTACTTC
V gene: TRBV5-1; clone size: .; D gene: TRBD1; J gene: TRBJ2-5; CDR3 protein: CASSLAGQGGGTQYF; CDR3 DNA: TGCGCCAGCAGCTTGGCGGGACAGGGCGGTGGGACCCAGTACTTC
V gene: TRBV19; clone size: .; D gene: .; J gene: TRBJ2-2; CDR3 protein: CASSERAGELFF; CDR3 DNA: TGTGCCAGTAGTGAACGAGCCGGGGAGCTGTTTTTT
V gene: TRBV6-5; clone size: .; D gene: .; J gene: TRBJ1-1; CDR3 protein: CASRVGRNTEAFF; CDR3 DNA: TGTGCCAGCAGGGTGGGGCGGAACACTGAAGCTTTCTTT
V gene: TRBV28; clone size: once; D gene: TRBD1; J gene: TRBJ2-7; CDR3 protein: CASSAMTGIREQYF; CDR3 DNA: TGTGCCAGCAGCGCCATGACAGGGATCCGGGAGCAGTACTTC
V gene: TRBV15; clone size: .; D gene: TRBD1; J gene: TRBJ1-2; CDR3 protein: CATSRTGDMMNYGYTF; CDR3 DNA: TGTGCCACCAGCAGAACAGGGGACATGATGAACTATGGCTACACCTTC
V gene: TRBV28; clone size: .; D gene: .; J gene: TRBJ2-1; CDR3 protein: CAGLETGTRTGFF; CDR3 DNA: TGTGCCGGCCTCGAGACCGGGACACGGACGGGGTTCTTC
V gene: TRBV28; clone size: .; D gene: .; J gene: TRBJ2-1; CDR3 protein: CASSSPGGNEQFF; CDR3 DNA: TGTGCCAGCAGTTCGCCCGGGGGCAATGAGCAGTTCTTC
V gene: TRBV19; clone size: .; D gene: .; J gene: TRBJ2-2; CDR3 protein: CASSYTSGAGELFF; CDR3 DNA: TGTGCCAGTAGCTATACCTCCGGGGCCGGGGAGCTGTTTTTT
V gene: TRBV28; clone size: .; D gene: TRBD1; J gene: TRBJ2-3; CDR3 protein: CASRKGDRDLDTQYF; CDR3 DNA: TGTGCCAGCAGGAAGGGTGACAGGGACCTAGATACGCAGTATTTT
V gene: TRBV29-1; clone size: .; D gene: .; J gene: TRBJ1-1; CDR3 protein: CSAKTGSRATEAFF; CDR3 DNA: TGCAGCGCCAAAACAGGGTCCCGAGCCACTGAAGCTTTCTTT
V gene: TRBV21-1; clone size: .; D gene: .; J gene: TRBJ2-7; CDR3 protein: CASSERQGALECLRSYEQYF; CDR3 DNA: TGTGCCAGCAGCGAGAGACAGGGGGCTTTGGAATGCCTCCGCTCCTACGAGCAGTACTTC
V gene: TRBV24-1; clone size: few; D gene: TRBD2; J gene: TRBJ2-3; CDR3 protein: CATMKGTSGLADTQYF; CDR3 DNA: TGTGCCACCATGAAGGGGACTAGCGGTTTGGCGGATACGCAGTATTTT
V gene: TRBV3-1/TRBV3-2; clone size: few; D gene: .; J gene: TRBJ1-6; CDR3 protein: CASSPNSGVTPLHF; CDR3 DNA: TGTGCCAGCAGCCCGAACAGCGGGGTTACACCCCTCCACTTT
V gene: TRBV27; clone size: .; D gene: TRBD2; J gene: TRBJ2-7; CDR3 protein: CASSLHHRGGYEQYF; CDR3 DNA: TGTGCCAGCAGTCTACACCACCGGGGGGGTTACGAGCAGTACTTC
V gene: TRBV5-1; clone size: .; D gene: .; J gene: TRBJ2-2; CDR3 protein: CASSPGLITGELFF; CDR3 DNA: TGCGCCAGCAGCCCGGGTCTTATCACCGGGGAGCTGTTTTTT